The clone carrying this T cell receptor (beta chain) was recorded a few times. Its antigen is currently unknown. The source of the sample is a study of T cell repertoires in cytomegalovirus infection. Study background: Indications of both CMV infection and matching HLA type were provided by public TCR beta signatures. Notes on the study in general: Predominance within the ex vivo response was attributable to HLA-C-restricted CMV-specific TCR beta clonotypes. Summed frequency of public TCR beta families distinguished CMV carriers with the relevant HLA.

TCRdb recomputed calls from the reads with MiXCR, one row per CDR3 protein. The sample holds approximately 400,000 distinct CDR3 sequences, around 32% seen once. Germline CDR1 and CDR2: KGHSH and LQKENI. With 2 bases removed from V and 3 bases from J, the gap between germline ends came to 10 bases. CDR3 size: 15 residues. The chain recombines TRBV18 with TRBJ1-4, with D uncertain. Sequencing used PBMCs. The TCR originated in a human donor in good health (CMV status not recorded). Some clones in this sample may be carry-over from other donors' samples. The CDR3 nucleotides are TGTGCCAGCTCACCAATGCCAGGCCCTAATGAAAAACTGTTTTTT. Residues: CASSPMPGPNEKLFF. The whole variable domain, remainder taken from reference TRBV18 and TRBJ1-4, is NAGVMQNPRHLVRRRGQEARLRCSPMKGHSHVYWYRQLPEEGLKFMVYLQKENIIDESGMPKERFSAEFPKEGPSILRIQQVVRGDSAAYFCASSPMPGPNEKLFFGSGTQLSVL.